This entry describes one T cell receptor (beta chain). Its cognate antigen is unknown. This entry comes from a study of graft-versus-host responses after intestinal transplantation. Overall study context: Transplants were multivisceral, liver-intestinal, or isolated intestinal. All of the recipients had induction that used anti-thymocyte globulin, then tacrolimus and steroids for about 3 years. Study outcomes and limitations: Recipient marrow held GvH clones, some first seen in ileum or blood. Declining HvG levels early post-transplant were linked to peak circulating GvH clone levels.

Germline CDR1 and CDR2: SNHLY and FYNNEI. Trimming took 3 bases from V and 7 from J, leaving 16 bases between them. The CDR3 is 14 amino acids. Using immunoSEQ multiplex PCR, the repertoire was profiled, and TCRdb retains in-frame clones only, with some absent. The table lists 88,000 or so clones, roughly 90% of them singletons, with around 0.1% in the top ten. The source is a human donor who received an intestinal transplant. The chain has TRBV2 and TRBJ2-7; D is possibly TRBD2 (5 bases). The specimen comprised unstimulated CD4+ T cells sorted from spleen or lymph node cells, sampled before intestinal transplant. This CDR3 is CASSDSGPGWEQYF. CDR3 DNA: TGTGCCAGCAGTGACTCGGGCCCGGGGTGGGAGCAGTACTTC.